This TCR beta chain was obtained from a study of PD-L1 blockade in urothelial cancer. Study information: Patients initiated atezolizumab around 2014 at 1,200 mg intravenously every 3 weeks.

The CDR3 runs 14 residues. V was shortened by 6 bases and J by 4 bases, with 15 bases between the two germline ends. In germline, CDR1 is ENHRY, CDR2 SYGVKD. Sequenced by immunoSEQ multiplex PCR; TCRdb stores in-frame clones only, minus some. The data show 35,000 to 45,000 clones, with about 93% seen just once and approximately 8.3% held by the top ten. The sample in question was PBMCs, obtained around atezolizumab (anti-PD-L1) treatment. The source of this sequence is a man in his sixties or seventies with urothelial cancer. The chain is built from TRBV10-3 and TRBJ1-1; D perhaps matches TRBD1 (5 bases). The CDR3 loop is CAIRRGREGTEAFF. CDR3 DNA sequence: TGTGCCATCAGGCGGGGCAGAGAGGGCACTGAAGCTTTCTTT.